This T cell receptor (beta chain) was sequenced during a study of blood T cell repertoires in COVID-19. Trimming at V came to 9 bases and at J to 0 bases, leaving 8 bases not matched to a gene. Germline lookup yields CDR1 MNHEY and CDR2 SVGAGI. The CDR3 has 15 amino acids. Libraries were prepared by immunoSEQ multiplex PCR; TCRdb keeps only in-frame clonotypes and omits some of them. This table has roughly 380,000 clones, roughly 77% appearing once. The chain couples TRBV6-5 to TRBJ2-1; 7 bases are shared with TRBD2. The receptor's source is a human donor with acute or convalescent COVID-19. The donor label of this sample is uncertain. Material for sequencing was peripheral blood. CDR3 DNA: TGTGCCAGGGTAGCGGGCCTGAGCTCCTACAATGAGCAGTTCTTC. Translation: CARVAGLSSYNEQFF.